The rows below give T cell receptor beta chains drawn from one sample of a study of blood T cell repertoires in COVID-19. The repertoire was sequenced with immunoSEQ multiplex PCR; TCRdb's copy has only in-frame clones and lacks some. The sample consists of 70,000 to 100,000 clones, 72% of them appearing once. The sequencing sample was made of peripheral blood. The receptors were sampled from a woman aged 55-70 years in a cohort sampled during active or convalescent COVID-19. The conserved cysteine and the conserved F or W are not part of the CDR3 here. The order of the fields is J gene, D gene, V gene, CDR3 protein. D genes are given only for firm matches.

>TRBJ2-7|NA|TRBV6-9
ASTRGQGAYEQY
>TRBJ2-5|NA|TRBV18
ASSPRQAETQY
>TRBJ1-1|NA|TRBV19
ASSSGQYTEAF
>TRBJ2-7|NA|TRBV30
AWSLGNSYEQY
>TRBJ2-1|NA|TRBV6-5
ASKQGPGYNEQF
>TRBJ1-3|TRBD1|TRBV6-2/TRBV6-3
ASSYSDRGNTIY
>TRBJ1-2|NA|TRBV6-5
ASSLNAGDYGYT
>TRBJ1-6|TRBD1|TRBV28
ASFPRGQGYNSPLH
>TRBJ1-6|NA|TRBV7-2
ASSLSPGSPYNSPLH
>TRBJ1-1|NA|TRBV11-2
ASSLSAGTFEAF
>TRBJ2-3|TRBD2|TRBV9
ASSGGTSGGDTQY
>TRBJ2-1|TRBD2|TRBV5-4
ASSLRLAGGKQF
>TRBJ1-2|TRBD1|TRBV6-1
ASSERDRPRSYGYT
>TRBJ2-1|TRBD2|TRBV10-2
ASSVKGLAGGGHEQF
>TRBJ2-1|TRBD1|TRBV11-1
ASSPDRGYNEQF